This T cell receptor (beta chain) is drawn from a study of cytomegalovirus exposure and HLA in healthy donors. V was cut by 3 bases and J by 7 bases, with 16 bases left in between. The CDR3 sequence is 14 residues long. The germline gives CDR1 SGHRS, CDR2 YFSETQ. 60 Vbeta and 13 Jbeta primers were used in PCR. Profiled with immunoSEQ multiplex PCR; TCRdb holds only in-frame clones, not every one. This listing includes around 140,000 clones. The V call is TRBV5-1, the J call TRBJ1-1, with unresolved D. This clonotype was sampled from a man aged 18 to 35 in good health and CMV-seronegative. What was sequenced was PBMCs. CDR3: CASSSLTVVSEAFF. The CDR3 DNA reads as TGCGCCAGCAGCTCATTAACAGTTGTGAGTGAAGCTTTCTTT.